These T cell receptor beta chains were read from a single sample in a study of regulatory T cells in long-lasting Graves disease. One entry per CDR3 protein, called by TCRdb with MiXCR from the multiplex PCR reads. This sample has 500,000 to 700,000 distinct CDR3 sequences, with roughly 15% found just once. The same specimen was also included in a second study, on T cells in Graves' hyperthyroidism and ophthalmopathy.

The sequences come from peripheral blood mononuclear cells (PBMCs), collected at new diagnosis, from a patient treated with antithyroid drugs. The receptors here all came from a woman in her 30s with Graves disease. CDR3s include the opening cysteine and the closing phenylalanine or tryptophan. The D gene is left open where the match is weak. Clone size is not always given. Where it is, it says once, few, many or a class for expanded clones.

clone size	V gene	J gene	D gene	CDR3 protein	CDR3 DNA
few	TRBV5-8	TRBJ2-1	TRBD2	CASIISGIINEQFF	TGTGCCAGCATTATTAGCGGGATTATCAATGAGCAGTTCTTC
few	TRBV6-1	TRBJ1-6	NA	CASLSQAGSPLHF	TGTGCCAGCCTTTCACAGGCGGGTTCACCCCTCCACTTT
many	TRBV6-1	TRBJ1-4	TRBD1	CASRLLFGQAAALSRSTNEKLFF	TGTGCCAGCAGGCTCCTCTTTGGACAGGCCGCCGCCCTCTCCCGCTCAACTAATGAAAAACTGTTTTTT
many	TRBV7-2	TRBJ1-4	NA	CASTPQTGSNEKLFF	TGTGCCAGCACCCCTCAGACAGGATCGAATGAAAAACTGTTTTTT
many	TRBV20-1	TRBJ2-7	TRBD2	CSASRLAGYEQYF	TGCAGTGCTAGCCGGCTAGCGGGCTACGAGCAGTACTTC
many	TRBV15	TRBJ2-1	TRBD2	CATSELFGTSGVDEQFF	TGTGCCACCAGCGAGTTGTTCGGGACTAGCGGGGTTGATGAGCAGTTCTTC
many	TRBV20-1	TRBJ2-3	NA	CSARDLFKPADTQYF	TGCAGTGCTAGAGATCTGTTTAAACCCGCAGATACGCAGTATTTT
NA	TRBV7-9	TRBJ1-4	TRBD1	CASSFLTGAVNEKLFF	TGTGCCAGCAGCTTTTTGACAGGGGCTGTGAATGAAAAACTGTTTTTT
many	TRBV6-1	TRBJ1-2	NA	CASSPGGTMYGYTF	TGTGCCAGCAGTCCGGGAGGGACGATGTATGGCTACACCTTC
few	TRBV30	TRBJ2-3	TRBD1	CAWSVGTGAFLDTQYF	TGTGCCTGGAGTGTAGGGACAGGGGCATTCCTGGATACGCAGTATTTT
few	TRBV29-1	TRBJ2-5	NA	CSVTTGVAAQETQYF	TGCAGCGTCACTACGGGGGTGGCAGCCCAAGAGACCCAGTACTTC
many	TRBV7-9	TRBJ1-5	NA	CASSRQNQPQHF	TGTGCCAGCAGCCGTCAAAATCAGCCCCAGCATTTT
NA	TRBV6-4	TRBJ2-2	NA	CAGSQREGGELFF	TGTGCCGGCAGTCAAAGGGAAGGCGGGGAGCTGTTTTTT
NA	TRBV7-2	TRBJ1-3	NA	CASTPGNTIYF	TGTGCCAGCACCCCGGGGAACACCATATATTTT
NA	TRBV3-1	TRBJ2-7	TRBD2	CASSWLAGGLGEQYF	TGTGCCAGCAGCTGGCTAGCGGGAGGTCTGGGAGAGCAGTACTTC
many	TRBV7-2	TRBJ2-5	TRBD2	CASSLRLAGGAETQYF	TGTGCCAGCAGCTTAAGGTTAGCGGGAGGTGCCGAGACCCAGTACTTC
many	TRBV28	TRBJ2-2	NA	CASSFIKQAELFF	TGTGCCAGCAGTTTCATAAAACAGGCTGAGCTGTTTTTT
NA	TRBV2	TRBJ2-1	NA	CASSPEGPYNEQFF	TGTGCCAGCAGTCCTGAGGGGCCCTACAATGAGCAGTTCTTC
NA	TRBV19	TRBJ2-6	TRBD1	CASRDRPKTGANVLTF	TGTGCCAGCCGGGACAGACCTAAGACTGGGGCCAACGTCCTGACTTTC
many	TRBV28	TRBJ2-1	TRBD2	CASKLAGAFYNEQFF	TGTGCCAGCAAACTAGCGGGGGCCTTCTACAATGAGCAGTTCTTC
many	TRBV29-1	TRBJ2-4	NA	CSVTRDLDIQYF	TGCAGCGTGACAAGGGATTTGGACATTCAGTACTTC
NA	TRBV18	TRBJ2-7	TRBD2	CASSRREGSDEQYF	TGTGCCAGCTCACGGCGGGAGGGCAGTGACGAGCAGTACTTC
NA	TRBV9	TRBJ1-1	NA	CASTPGGLASEAFF	TGTGCCAGCACCCCCGGCGGCCTAGCTAGTGAAGCTTTCTTT
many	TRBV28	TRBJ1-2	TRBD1	CASSPWGQGKGAYTF	TGTGCCAGCAGTCCCTGGGGACAGGGGAAGGGTGCCTACACCTTC
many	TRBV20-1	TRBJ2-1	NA	CSAKKTATSGGQFF	TGCAGTGCCAAAAAAACGGCCACCAGCGGTGGGCAGTTCTTC
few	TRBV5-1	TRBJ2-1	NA	CASSLVTGSRSNEQFF	TGCGCCAGCAGCTTGGTCACGGGTTCTAGGTCCAATGAGCAGTTCTTC
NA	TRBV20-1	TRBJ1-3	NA	CSARPRTDSTISGNTIYF	TGCAGTGCCCGACCAAGGACAGACAGTACGATCTCTGGAAACACCATATATTTT
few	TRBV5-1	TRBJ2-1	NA	CASSLAGIGYEQFF	TGCGCCAGCAGCTTGGCGGGGATAGGCTATGAGCAGTTCTTC
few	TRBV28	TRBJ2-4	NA	CASRSPGTNIQYF	TGTGCCAGCAGATCACCGGGGACCAACATTCAGTACTTC
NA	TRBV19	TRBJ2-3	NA	CASSTGSDTQYF	TGTGCCAGTAGTACCGGGTCGGATACGCAGTATTTT
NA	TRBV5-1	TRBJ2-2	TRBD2	CASRPLAGVDTGELFF	TGCGCCAGCAGACCATTAGCGGGAGTTGACACCGGGGAGCTGTTTTTT
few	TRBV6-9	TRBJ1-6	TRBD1	CASSFNRGLNSPLHF	TGTGCCAGCAGTTTTAACAGGGGACTCAATTCACCCCTCCACTTT
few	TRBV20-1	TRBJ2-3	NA	CSATRQGGPTDTQYF	TGCAGTGCTACCCGACAGGGAGGTCCCACAGATACGCAGTATTTT
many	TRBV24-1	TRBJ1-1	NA	CATSDFRETEAFF	TGTGCCACCAGTGATTTTAGGGAGACTGAAGCTTTCTTT
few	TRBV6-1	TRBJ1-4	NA	CASSPQGYFAPNEKLFF	TGTGCCAGCAGCCCCCAGGGATATTTTGCGCCTAATGAAAAACTGTTTTTT
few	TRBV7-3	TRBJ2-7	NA	CASSTDPYVEQYF	TGTGCCAGCAGCACGGATCCTTACGTCGAGCAGTACTTC
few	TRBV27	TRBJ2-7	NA	CASSSTPGVGLGSYEQYF	TGTGCCAGCAGTTCGACCCCGGGGGTAGGGTTGGGTTCCTACGAGCAGTACTTC